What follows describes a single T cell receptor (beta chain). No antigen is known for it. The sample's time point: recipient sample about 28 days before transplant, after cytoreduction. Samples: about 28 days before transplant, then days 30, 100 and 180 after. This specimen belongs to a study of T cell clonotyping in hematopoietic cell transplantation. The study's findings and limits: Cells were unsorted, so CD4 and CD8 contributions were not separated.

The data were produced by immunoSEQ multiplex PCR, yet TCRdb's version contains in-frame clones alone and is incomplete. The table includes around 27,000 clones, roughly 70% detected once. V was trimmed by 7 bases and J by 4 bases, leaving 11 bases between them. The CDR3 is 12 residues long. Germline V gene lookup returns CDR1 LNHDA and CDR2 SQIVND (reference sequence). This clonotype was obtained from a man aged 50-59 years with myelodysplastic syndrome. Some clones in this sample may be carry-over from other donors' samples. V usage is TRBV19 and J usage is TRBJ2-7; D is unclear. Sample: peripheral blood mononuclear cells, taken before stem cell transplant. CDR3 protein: CASILKEYEQYF. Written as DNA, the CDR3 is TGTGCCAGTATTCTTAAAGAATACGAGCAGTACTTC.